The clone carrying this T cell receptor (beta chain) was observed a few times. Its matching antigen is unknown. RNA transcripts yielded amplified TCR beta CDR3 regions. The HTBI primer set served for first-round RT-PCR of the TCR CDR3. TCRdb independently ran MiXCR on the multiplex PCR reads; one entry per CDR3 protein. The sample lists about 210,000 distinct CDR3 sequences; roughly a sixth were seen once. This sample stems from a study of T cells in Graves' hyperthyroidism and ophthalmopathy. Across the whole study: The blood sample was taken at first diagnosis, before treatment began.

Study-wide results and limits: Most thyroid clonotypes with frequency above 0.001 were detected in blood.

Sequenced input: blood. The clonotype comes from a man aged 45-65 years with Graves' hyperthyroidism.

The CDR3, as DNA: TGTGCCAGCAGCCGCAACAGGGGATACACCATATATTTT. It encodes CASSRNRGYTIYF. The chain employs TRBV12-3 or TRBV12-4 and TRBJ1-3; 7 bases are shared with TRBD1. Germline trimming cut 6 bases from V and 8 bases from J; bases unmatched to any gene: 7. The CDR3 contains 13 residues.